The following is a T cell receptor (beta chain) sequence with its context. Authors' analysis steps: Amplification of reference gene primers was used by the study to estimate nucleated cell counts. The table came from immunoSEQ multiplex PCR; TCRdb's copy has only in-frame clones and leaves some out. V and J calls and clone size follow that table, whereas D and trimming were derived from the DNA. The data show about 140,000 clones, roughly three quarters seen once. This entry is derived from a study of blood T cell repertoires in COVID-19. The overall study: Samples came from the United States, Italy and Spain, spanning acute and convalescent COVID-19. T cells, B-cell-depleted T cells, or PBMCs provided the cDNA or gDNA that served as material.

Sequencing was performed on peripheral blood. The receptor's source is a man aged 50 to 60 with active or convalescent COVID-19.

CDR3 sequence (DNA): TGCGCCAGCAGGCTGACCCCGACAGATCAGCCCCAGCATTTT. It codes for CASRLTPTDQPQHF. The chain links TRBV5-1 to TRBJ1-5; tentative D call: TRBD1 (5 bases). This CDR3 region has 14 residues. The germline gives CDR1 SGHRS, CDR2 YFSETQ. V dropped 5 bases and J dropped 5 bases, with 14 bases sitting between them.